These 18 T cell receptor beta chains were all obtained from the same sample, sequenced in a study of blood T cell repertoires in COVID-19. The data were produced by immunoSEQ multiplex PCR, yet TCRdb's version contains in-frame clones alone and is incomplete. Of some 120,000 clones listed, less than 90% are singletons. Source material: peripheral blood. The receptors here all came from a man in his 70s with acute or convalescent COVID-19.

The V and J genes are TRBV3-1 (or the pseudogene TRBV3-2) and TRBJ2-3; 7 nucleotides align to TRBD1. Germline V CDR1 and CDR2: LGHDT, YNNKEL (reference sequence). This CDR3 is built from 12 residues. Trimming cost V 4 bases and J 10 bases; bases outside gene matches: 5. CDR3 sequence reads: CASSPHRGSQYF. Here the CDR3 DNA reads TGTGCCAGCAGCCCCCACAGGGGATCGCAGTATTTT.

The V and J genes are TRBV4-1 and TRBJ1-4; TRBD1 is a possible D gene (5 bases). The CDR3 has 15 residues. Germline CDR1 is MGHRA and CDR2 is YSYEKL. The V end was cut by 4 bases, the J end by 12 bases, with 21 bases between. As DNA, the CDR3 is TGCGCCAGCAGCCCCCGGGACGGGGGGAATCAGGAACTGTTTTTT. It specifies CASSPRDGGNQELFF.

The rearrangement links TRBV27 to TRBJ1-2, with 7 bases fitting TRBD1. Looked up from germline, CDR1 is MNHEY and CDR2 is SMNVEV (reference sequence). J gave up 8 bases and V 0 bases, and 9 bases lay outside the gene matches. The CDR3 spans 15 residues. The CDR3 DNA is TGTGCCAGCAGTTTATCAGCAGGGGGTGTTCGCGGCTACACCTTC. Amino acid sequence: CASSLSAGGVRGYTF.

This clone has a single count. The chain joins TRBV5-4 to TRBJ1-6; 8 bases agree with TRBD1. Germline lookup yields CDR1 SGHNT and CDR2 YYREEE (reference sequence). The CDR3 is made up of 16 amino acids. Germline trimming cut 3 bases from V and 5 bases from J; bases unmatched to any gene: 7. The CDR3 reads CASSSYRTGNNSPLHF. CDR3 bases: TGTGCCAGCAGCTCATACCGGACAGGGAATAATTCACCCCTCCACTTT.

The V call is TRBV25-1, the J call TRBJ2-1; 11 bases are shared with TRBD1. Germline V lookup: CDR1 MGHDK, CDR2 SYGVNS. The CDR3 spans 14 residues. Trimming removed 6 bases from V and 9 bases from J; junction bases left unmatched: 7. The chain's CDR3 is CASRADRGLGEQFF. The CDR3 DNA follows: TGTGCCAGCAGGGCGGACAGGGGGCTAGGTGAGCAGTTCTTC.

This rearrangement joins TRBV5-1 to TRBJ2-5, with no clear D. Germline CDR1 is SGHRS and CDR2 is YFSETQ. The CDR3 totals 14 residues. V was shortened by 1 base and J by 3 bases, with 10 bases between the two germline ends. CDR3: CASSLLRHEETQYF. CDR3 nucleotide sequence: TGCGCCAGCAGCTTGCTGAGACACGAAGAGACCCAGTACTTC. Full variable domain (remainder filled in from reference TRBV5-1 and TRBJ2-5): KAGVTQTPRYLIKTRGQQVTLSCSPISGHRSVSWYQQTPGQGLQFLFEYFSETQRNKGNFPGRFSGRQFSNSRSEMNVSTLELGDSALYLCASSLLRHEETQYFGPGTRLLVL.

The chain joins TRBV2 to TRBJ2-2, with 8 bases matching TRBD2. The ends lost 3 bases at V and 7 bases at J; junction bases unmatched: 7. This CDR3 has 15 residues. CDR1 is SNHLY and CDR2 is FYNNEI in the germline V gene. The CDR3 nucleotides are TGTGCCAGCAGTGAGTGGTGGAGCGGGAGCGGGGAGCTGTTTTTT. Translated, it gives CASSEWWSGSGELFF. The full variable domain, in which reference TRBV2 and TRBJ2-2 provide the parts outside the CDR3, is EPEVTQTPSHQVTQMGQEVILRCVPISNHLYFYWYRQILGQKVEFLVSFYNNEISEKSEIFDDQFSVERPDGSNFTLKIRSTKLEDSAMYFCASSEWWSGSGELFFGEGSRLTVL.

The chain uses TRBV19 and TRBJ2-7; D call uncertain. The CDR3 contains 17 residues. Germline V gene sequence: CDR1 LNHDA, CDR2 SQIVND (reference sequence). Deletions cut 1 base from V and 7 bases from J, with 23 bases between. In nucleotides, the CDR3 is TGTGCCAGTAGTATAGTACCCGGAGTCCATGTCGGTGGGGAGCAGTACTTC. This codes for CASSIVPGVHVGGEQYF.

The rearrangement links TRBV5-4 to TRBJ1-2; TRBD1 agrees at 9 bases. Trimming cost V 4 bases and J 9 bases; bases outside gene matches: 7. Germline-derived CDR1 and CDR2 are SGHNT and YYREEE (reference sequence). CDR3 length: 13 amino acids. The CDR3 loop reads CASSRDRDYSYTF. The CDR3 coding sequence is TGTGCCAGCAGCCGGGACAGGGACTACAGCTACACCTTC.

This rearrangement joins TRBV3-1 (or the pseudogene TRBV3-2) to TRBJ1-3; D is unresolved. V dropped 2 bases and J dropped 0 bases, with 8 bases sitting between them. The CDR3 length is 15 residues. Germline V gene sequence: CDR1 LGHDT, CDR2 YNNKEL (reference sequence). Here the CDR3 reads CASSQSDYSGNTIYF. The DNA for the CDR3 is TGTGCCAGCAGCCAATCAGATTACTCTGGAAACACCATATATTTT.

The CDR3 region has the DNA TGTGCCAGCAGTTACCCCGGGACAGGGAATCAGCCCCAGCATTTT. Translation gives CASSYPGTGNQPQHF. The chain is built from TRBV6-5 and TRBJ1-5; 9 nucleotides agree with TRBD1. With V trimmed by 2 bases and J by 4 bases, 3 bases remained unmatched. This CDR3 has 15 amino acids. Germline V gene sequence: CDR1 MNHEY, CDR2 SVGAGI.

The CDR3 is CASSLSDYNSPLHF. CDR3 in DNA: TGTGCCAGCAGCCTCAGCGATTATAATTCACCCCTCCACTTT. J is TRBJ1-6 and V is TRBV3-1 (or the pseudogene TRBV3-2); no firm D call. V was clipped by 4 bases and J by 4 bases, with 8 bases between them. Germline loops: CDR1 LGHDT, CDR2 YNNKEL (reference sequence). This CDR3 is built from 14 residues.

V and J are TRBV3-1 (or the pseudogene TRBV3-2) and TRBJ2-7; D gene uncertain. V lost 6 bases and J lost 1, with 10 bases in between. CDR3 length: 13 residues. The germline CDR1 and CDR2 sequences are LGHDT and YNNKEL (reference sequence). The DNA of the CDR3 is TGTGCCAGCAGTGAGACCGGGTCCTACGAGCAGTACTTC. It specifies CASSETGSYEQYF.

This clone was counted a few times. Other DNA sequences within the sample encode an identical CDR3. The rearrangement joins TRBV5-1 to TRBJ1-1; D gene unclear. Trimming cost V 0 bases and J 5 bases, with 11 bases left between them. The CDR3 spans 14 residues. Germline V gives CDR1 SGHRS, CDR2 YFSETQ. CDR3 nucleotide sequence: TGCGCCAGCAGCTTGGACGGGGTTGGGACTGAAGCTTTCTTT. It is translated as CASSLDGVGTEAFF. Using reference TRBV5-1 and TRBJ1-1 for the parts outside the CDR3, the full variable domain is KAGVTQTPRYLIKTRGQQVTLSCSPISGHRSVSWYQQTPGQGLQFLFEYFSETQRNKGNFPGRFSGRQFSNSRSEMNVSTLELGDSALYLCASSLDGVGTEAFFGQGTRLTVV.

This chain uses TRBV27 with TRBJ1-5, with D possibly TRBD1 on 6 matching bases. CDR3 length: 15 amino acids. V was trimmed by 1 base and J by 5 bases, leaving 12 bases between them. Germline values: CDR1 MNHEY, CDR2 SMNVEV (reference sequence). In DNA form, the CDR3 reads TGTGCCAGCAGTTTATTGTCACAGGGAGATCAGCCCCAGCATTTT. Translating it yields CASSLLSQGDQPQHF.

The chain has TRBV3-1 (or the pseudogene TRBV3-2) and TRBJ1-1; weak D call: TRBD1 (5 bases). The CDR3 has 13 amino acids. V was clipped by 0 bases and J by 8 bases, with 10 bases between them. CDR1 is LGHDT and CDR2 is YNNKEL in the germline V gene (reference sequence). The CDR3 protein is CASSQELKGEAFF. The CDR3 nucleotides read TGTGCCAGCAGCCAAGAATTAAAGGGGGAAGCTTTCTTT.

This clone has just one count. V usage is TRBV4-2 and J usage is TRBJ2-3; weak D call: TRBD2 (5 bases). The V end lost 3 bases, the J end lost 0 bases, and 16 bases lay between the germline ends. The CDR3 has 17 residues. From germline, CDR1 is LGHNA and CDR2 YNFKEQ. The DNA for the CDR3 is TGTGCCAGCAGCCACCAACGGGGTCCCTCGAGCACAGATACGCAGTATTTT. Its translation: CASSHQRGPSSTDTQYF.

The J gene is TRBJ2-2, the V gene TRBV7-3; no reliable D call. The germline V gene has CDR1 SGHTA and CDR2 FQGTGA. CDR3 length: 14 amino acids. With 5 bases removed from V and 8 bases from J, the gap between germline ends came to 15 bases. The DNA of the CDR3 is TGTGCCAGCAGCCCCTTCACCCAGGCAGGGGAGCTGTTTTTT. Its translation is CASSPFTQAGELFF.